This T cell receptor (beta chain) was profiled in a study of blood T cell repertoires in COVID-19. Study summary: Samples came from the United States, Italy and Spain, spanning acute and convalescent COVID-19. From T cells, B-cell-depleted T cells, or PBMCs came the material, which was cDNA or gDNA.

Original analysis: Amplification of reference gene primers provided the estimated nucleated cell counts. Produced via immunoSEQ multiplex PCR; TCRdb's table is partial and in-frame only. V and J calls and clone size are as listed in that table; D and trimming were resolved from the DNA. The sample yields under 350,000 clones, about 85% seen once. Trimming took off 6 bases at V and 2 bases at J, with 14 bases between the two ends. In germline, CDR1 is KGHSH, CDR2 LQKENI. The CDR3 loop spans 15 amino acids. The chain carries TRBV18 and TRBJ2-1, with TRBD2 as a possible D gene (5 bases). The clonotype originates from a human donor in a cohort sampled during active COVID-19. Specimen: peripheral blood. CDR3 nucleotide sequence: TGTGCCAGCTCCCCAATCATCGGGACCTACAATGAGCAGTTCTTC. It yields the protein CASSPIIGTYNEQFF. Variable domain in full (rest from reference TRBV18 and TRBJ2-1): NAGVMQNPRHLVRRRGQEARLRCSPMKGHSHVYWYRQLPEEGLKFMVYLQKENIIDESGMPKERFSAEFPKEGPSILRIQQVVRGDSAAYFCASSPIIGTYNEQFFGPGTRLTVL.